This T cell receptor beta chain is drawn from a study of molecular identifiers for immune sequencing clone quantification listed by TCRdb under 2018. Concerning the study at large: For a replicate experiment, RNA from 20,000 or 100,000 naive CD8 T cells was divided into five aliquots, and four of the five aliquots were sequenced. The study was a methods study using CD8 T cells to benchmark molecular-identifier clustering-based TCR repertoire sequencing (MIDCIRS) and TCR RNA copy counting. General findings and caveats noted by the study authors: In CMV-specific effector cells, over 97% of molecules were held by clones above 20 RNA copies, whereas under 1% of molecules were held by such clones in naive cells. Modeling indicated 2.5 to 3.5 TCR RNA copies recovered per cell, compared with approximately 10 by digital PCR, which implies a capture efficiency of about 27%. Spiked-in Jurkat TCR RNA (approximately 10 copies' worth), which is not part of the donor repertoire, was contained in the naive libraries. When barcode sub-clustering was left out, chimeric consensus sequences inflated TCR diversity, with chimeras reaching as high as 47%. Identical TCR molecules sharing a barcode could cause highly expanded clone sizes to be underestimated. Even against a background of about a million naive CD8 T cells, spiked-in Jurkat TCR RNA amounting to a single cell's worth was reported to be detectable.

At least ten counts were recorded for this clonotype. Its antigen has not been determined. No much larger clonotype is one base removed from it; base qualities were not supplied. V is pared back by 8 bases and J by 6 bases, with 27 bases lying between the germline termini. Taken from cysteine to phenylalanine, the CDR3 has 16 residues. The DNA shown is the 48-base CDR3, in frame from base 1. Libraries of naive CD8 T cells were built from anywhere between about 18,000 and 1,000,000 sorted cells, with 10%, 30% or 50% of the purified RNA used. Naive CD8 T cells, defined as CD8+CD4-CCR7+CD45RA+, were FACS-sorted into RLT Plus buffer on a BD FACSAria II. To test detection sensitivity, Jurkat RNA equal to 9 to 10 TCR copies was added to samples of about 20,000-1,100,000 naive CD8 T cells. Enrichment of CD8 T cells was performed with RosetteSep CD8+ T Cell Enrichment Cocktail and Ficoll-Paque, after which ACK red cell lysis was carried out.

Library prep was done by PCR. This sample was sequenced with a NextSeq 500. Bulk TCR libraries were made following a previously described method, with the TCR primers given in Table S5. Total RNA was purified with the Qiagen AllPrep DNA/RNA kit. Before analysis, reads from multiple sequencing runs of the same library were pooled. The source study handled its data this way. Reads were retained only if the reads had an exact TCR constant sequence, and the retained reads were trimmed to 150 nt and grouped according to their 12-nt molecular barcodes. Reads inside each barcode group were sub-clustered using a 15% Levenshtein threshold, and a quality-weighted consensus sequence was constructed for each RNA molecule. Non-functional sequences were excluded, and lower-count sequences lying one edit away from another sequence were also excluded. Based on a fit of two negative binomial distributions, barcode sub-clusters having less than 20% of the maximum read count were discarded. The public reads were reprocessed in TCRdb via fastp at Q25 and MiXCR, keeping in-frame beta chains. Each record represents a unique CDR3 protein, reported with the most common genes and DNA among its rows. TCRdb assigned the V and J calls; the authors' analysis was not used. Across this sample there are hundreds of thousands of distinct CDR3 sequences, with roughly 23% seen only once. The top ten constitute 0.78% of the sample.

The sequence derives from a human donor in good health. Some libraries in this study had Jurkat cell RNA spiked in. This chain is built from TRBV5-3 and TRBJ2-7; confidence is insufficient to name the D gene. TRBV5-3 belongs to the ORF category, with a function that is uncertain. Sequencing was carried out using naive CD8+ T cells from blood, with Jurkat cell RNA spiked in. The cell subset or site label corresponds to: FACS-sorted CD8+CD4-CCR7+CD45RA+ naive T cells. The CDR3 loop reads CASSPAAGASALEQYF. The DNA reads as follows: TGTGCCAGCAGCCCGGCCGCAGGAGCATCGGCTCTCGAGCAGTACTTC.